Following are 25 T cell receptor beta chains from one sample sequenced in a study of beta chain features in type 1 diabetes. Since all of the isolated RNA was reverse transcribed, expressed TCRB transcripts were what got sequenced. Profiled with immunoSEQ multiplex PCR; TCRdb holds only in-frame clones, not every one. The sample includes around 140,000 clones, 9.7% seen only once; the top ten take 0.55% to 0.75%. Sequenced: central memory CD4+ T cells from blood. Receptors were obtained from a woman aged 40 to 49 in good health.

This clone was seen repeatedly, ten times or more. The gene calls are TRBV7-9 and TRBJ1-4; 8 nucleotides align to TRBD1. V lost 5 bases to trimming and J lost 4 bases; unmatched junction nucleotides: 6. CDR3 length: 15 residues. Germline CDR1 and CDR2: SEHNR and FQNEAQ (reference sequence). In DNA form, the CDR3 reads TGTGCCAGCAGCCCCGGGACAGGCTATAATGAAAAACTGTTTTTT. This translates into CASSPGTGYNEKLFF.

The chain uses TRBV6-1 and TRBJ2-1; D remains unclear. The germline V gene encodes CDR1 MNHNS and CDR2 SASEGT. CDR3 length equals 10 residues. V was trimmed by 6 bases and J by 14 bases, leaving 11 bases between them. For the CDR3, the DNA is TGTGCCAGCAGAAGCGAACGAGAGTTCTTC. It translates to CASRSEREFF.

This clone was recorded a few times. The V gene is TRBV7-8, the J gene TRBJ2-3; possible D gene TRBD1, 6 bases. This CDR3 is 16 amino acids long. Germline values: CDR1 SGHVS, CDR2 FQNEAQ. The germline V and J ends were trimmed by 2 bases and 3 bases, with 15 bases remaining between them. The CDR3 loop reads CASSLYRNRVTDTQYF. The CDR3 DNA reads TGTGCCAGCAGCTTATATCGGAACAGGGTGACAGATACGCAGTATTTT.

The CDR3 DNA is TGCGCCAGCAGCCATGTTTCAGGATTGATGAACACTGAAGCTTTCTTT. It is translated as CASSHVSGLMNTEAFF. The gene calls are TRBV4-1 and TRBJ1-1; no clear D. The CDR3 runs to 16 residues. Trimming removed 3 bases at V and 0 bases at J, with 14 bases between. Germline loops: CDR1 MGHRA, CDR2 YSYEKL.

The CDR3 here is CASSFGGETQYF. CDR3 nucleotide sequence: TGTGCCAGCAGCTTTGGCGGAGAGACCCAGTACTTC. The chain joins TRBV11-3 to TRBJ2-5; no definite D call. The CDR3 consists of 12 residues. The V and J ends lost 3 bases and 4 bases respectively, with 6 bases between them. CDR1 and CDR2 (germline): SGHNT, YENEEA.

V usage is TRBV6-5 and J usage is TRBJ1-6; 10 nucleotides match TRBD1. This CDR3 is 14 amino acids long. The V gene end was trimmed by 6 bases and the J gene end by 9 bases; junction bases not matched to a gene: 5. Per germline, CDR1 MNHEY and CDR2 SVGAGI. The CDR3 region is CASRSDRGSSPLHF. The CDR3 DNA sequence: TGTGCCAGCAGATCGGACAGGGGGAGTTCACCCCTCCACTTT.

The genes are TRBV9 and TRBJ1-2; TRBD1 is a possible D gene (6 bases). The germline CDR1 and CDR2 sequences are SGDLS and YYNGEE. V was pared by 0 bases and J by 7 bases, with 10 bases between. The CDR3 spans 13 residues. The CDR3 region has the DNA TGTGCCAGCAGCGTAGGGGGGGGCGCTGGCTACACCTTC. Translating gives CASSVGGGAGYTF.

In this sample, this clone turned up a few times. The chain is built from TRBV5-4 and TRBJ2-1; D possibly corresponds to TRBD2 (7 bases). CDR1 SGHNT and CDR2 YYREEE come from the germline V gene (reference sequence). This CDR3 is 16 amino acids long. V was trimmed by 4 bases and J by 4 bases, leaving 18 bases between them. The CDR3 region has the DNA TGTGCCAGCAGCCAAGTGGGAGGGGGGCCGTACAATGAGCAGTTCTTC. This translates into CASSQVGGGPYNEQFF.

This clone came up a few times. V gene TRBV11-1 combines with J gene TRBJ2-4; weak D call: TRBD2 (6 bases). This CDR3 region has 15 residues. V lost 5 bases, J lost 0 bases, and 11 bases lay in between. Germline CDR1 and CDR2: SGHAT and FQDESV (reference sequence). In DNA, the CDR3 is TGTGCCAGCAGCCCTGGAGGGGCAGCCAAAAACATTCAGTACTTC. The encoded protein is CASSPGGAAKNIQYF.

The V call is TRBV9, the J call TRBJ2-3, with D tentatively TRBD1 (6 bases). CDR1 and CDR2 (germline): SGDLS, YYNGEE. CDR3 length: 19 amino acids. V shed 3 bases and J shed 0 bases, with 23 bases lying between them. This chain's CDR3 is CASSGTFPLGGLSTDTQYF. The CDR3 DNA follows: TGTGCCAGCAGCGGAACCTTCCCCCTTGGGGGCCTCAGCACAGATACGCAGTATTTT.

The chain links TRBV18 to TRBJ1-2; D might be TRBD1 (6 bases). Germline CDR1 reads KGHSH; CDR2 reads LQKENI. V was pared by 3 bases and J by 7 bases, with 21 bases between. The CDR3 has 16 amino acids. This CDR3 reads CASSPPWGRSSAGYTF. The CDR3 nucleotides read TGTGCCAGCTCACCTCCCTGGGGGCGGTCGTCCGCTGGCTACACCTTC. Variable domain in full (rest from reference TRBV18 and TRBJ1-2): NAGVMQNPRHLVRRRGQEARLRCSPMKGHSHVYWYRQLPEEGLKFMVYLQKENIIDESGMPKERFSAEFPKEGPSILRIQQVVRGDSAAYFCASSPPWGRSSAGYTFGSGTRLTVV.

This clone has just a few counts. The CDR3 here is CASSLVAGGSYEQYF. CDR3 coding DNA: TGCGCCAGCAGCTTGGTGGCGGGGGGGTCCTACGAGCAGTACTTC. V and J are TRBV5-1 and TRBJ2-7; 9 nucleotides align to TRBD2. Germline loops: CDR1 SGHRS, CDR2 YFSETQ. CDR3 length equals 15 residues. V was clipped by 0 bases and J by 1 base; unmatched bases: 2. The variable domain in full, completed from reference TRBV5-1 and TRBJ2-7, reads KAGVTQTPRYLIKTRGQQVTLSCSPISGHRSVSWYQQTPGQGLQFLFEYFSETQRNKGNFPGRFSGRQFSNSRSEMNVSTLELGDSALYLCASSLVAGGSYEQYFGPGTRLTVT.

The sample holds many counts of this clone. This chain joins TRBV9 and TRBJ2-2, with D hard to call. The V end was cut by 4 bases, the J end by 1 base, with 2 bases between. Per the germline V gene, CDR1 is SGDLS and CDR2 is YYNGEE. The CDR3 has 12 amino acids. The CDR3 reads CASSRNTGELFF. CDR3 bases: TGTGCCAGCAGCCGGAACACCGGGGAGCTGTTTTTT.

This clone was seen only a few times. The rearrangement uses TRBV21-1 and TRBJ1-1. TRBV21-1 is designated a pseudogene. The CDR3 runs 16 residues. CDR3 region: CASSPKRGLRRTEAFF. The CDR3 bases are TGTGCCAGCAGCCCTAAGCGCGGTCTACGGAGGACTGAAGCTTTCTTT.

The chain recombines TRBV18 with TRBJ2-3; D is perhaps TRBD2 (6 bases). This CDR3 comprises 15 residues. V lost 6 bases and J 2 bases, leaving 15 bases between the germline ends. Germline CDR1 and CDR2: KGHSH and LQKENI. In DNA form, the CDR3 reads TGTGCCAGCTCCCGCTACGGGGGTCCCACAGATACGCAGTATTTT. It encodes CASSRYGGPTDTQYF.

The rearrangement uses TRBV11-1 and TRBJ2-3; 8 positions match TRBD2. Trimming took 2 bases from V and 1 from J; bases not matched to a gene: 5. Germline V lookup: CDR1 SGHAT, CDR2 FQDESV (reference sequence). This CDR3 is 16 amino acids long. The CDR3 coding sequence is TGTGCCAGCAGCTTATCTGTGCGGGGGGGCACAGATACGCAGTATTTT. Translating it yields CASSLSVRGGTDTQYF.

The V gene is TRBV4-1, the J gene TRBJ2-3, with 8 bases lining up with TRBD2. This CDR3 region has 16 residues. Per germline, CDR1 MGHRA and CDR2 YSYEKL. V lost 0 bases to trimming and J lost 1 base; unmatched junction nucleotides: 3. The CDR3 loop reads CASSQEAGAGTDTQYF. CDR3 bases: TGCGCCAGCAGCCAAGAAGCGGGGGCCGGCACAGATACGCAGTATTTT.

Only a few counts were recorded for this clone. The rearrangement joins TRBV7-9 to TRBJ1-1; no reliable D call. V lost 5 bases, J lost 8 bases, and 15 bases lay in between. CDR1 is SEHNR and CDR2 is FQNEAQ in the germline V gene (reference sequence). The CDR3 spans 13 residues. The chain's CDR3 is CASSLSSGYEAFF. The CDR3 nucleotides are TGTGCCAGCAGCCTATCGTCGGGTTACGAAGCTTTCTTT.

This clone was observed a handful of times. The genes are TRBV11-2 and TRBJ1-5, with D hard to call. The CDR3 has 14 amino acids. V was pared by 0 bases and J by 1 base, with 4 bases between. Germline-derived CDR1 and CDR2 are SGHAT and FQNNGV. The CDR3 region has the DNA TGTGCCAGCAGCTTAGAGCGGAGCAATCAGCCCCAGCATTTT. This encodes CASSLERSNQPQHF. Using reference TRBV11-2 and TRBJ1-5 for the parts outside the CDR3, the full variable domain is EAGVAQSPRYKIIEKRQSVAFWCNPISGHATLYWYQQILGQGPKLLIQFQNNGVVDDSQLPKDRFSAERLKGVDSTLKIQPAKLEDSAVYLCASSLERSNQPQHFGDGTRLSIL.

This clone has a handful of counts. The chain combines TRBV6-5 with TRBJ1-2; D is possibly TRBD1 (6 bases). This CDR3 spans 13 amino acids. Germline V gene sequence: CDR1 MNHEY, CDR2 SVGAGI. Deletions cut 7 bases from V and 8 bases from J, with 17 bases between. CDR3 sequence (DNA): TGTGCCAGCACCATAGGGGGGGCGGGAGGCTACACCTTC. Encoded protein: CASTIGGAGGYTF.

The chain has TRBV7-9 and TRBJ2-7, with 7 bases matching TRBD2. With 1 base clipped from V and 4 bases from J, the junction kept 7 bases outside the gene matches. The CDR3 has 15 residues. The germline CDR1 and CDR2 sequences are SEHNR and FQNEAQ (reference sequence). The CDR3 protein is CASSLESQGGYEQYF. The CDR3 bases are TGTGCCAGCAGCTTAGAGTCGCAGGGAGGGTACGAGCAGTACTTC.

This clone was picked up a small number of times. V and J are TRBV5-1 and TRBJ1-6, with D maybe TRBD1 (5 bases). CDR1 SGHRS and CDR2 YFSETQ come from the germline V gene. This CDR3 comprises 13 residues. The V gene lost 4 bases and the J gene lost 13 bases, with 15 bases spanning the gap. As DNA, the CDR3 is TGCGCCAGCAGCCCGGATGGCGGGGACCCCCTCCACTTT. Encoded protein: CASSPDGGDPLHF.

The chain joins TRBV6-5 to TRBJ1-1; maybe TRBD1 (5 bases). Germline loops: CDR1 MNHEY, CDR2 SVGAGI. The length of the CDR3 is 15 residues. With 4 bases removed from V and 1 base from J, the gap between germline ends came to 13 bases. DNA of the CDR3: TGTGCCAGCAGTTCCCAGGGAACAGGGAACACTGAAGCTTTCTTT. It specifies CASSSQGTGNTEAFF.

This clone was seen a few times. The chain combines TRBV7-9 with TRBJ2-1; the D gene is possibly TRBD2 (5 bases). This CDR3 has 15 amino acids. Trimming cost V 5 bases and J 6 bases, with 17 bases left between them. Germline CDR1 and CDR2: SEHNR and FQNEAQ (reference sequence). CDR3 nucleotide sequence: TGTGCCAGCAGCGAGCGGTTAGGGCGGGTCAATGAGCAGTTCTTC. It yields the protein CASSERLGRVNEQFF.

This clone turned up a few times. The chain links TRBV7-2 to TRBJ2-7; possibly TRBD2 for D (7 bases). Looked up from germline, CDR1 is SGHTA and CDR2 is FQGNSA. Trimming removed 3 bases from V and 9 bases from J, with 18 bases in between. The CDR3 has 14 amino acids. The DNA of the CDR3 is TGTGCCAGCAGCTTCAACGGGGGGACGGGGGCGCAGTACTTC. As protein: CASSFNGGTGAQYF.